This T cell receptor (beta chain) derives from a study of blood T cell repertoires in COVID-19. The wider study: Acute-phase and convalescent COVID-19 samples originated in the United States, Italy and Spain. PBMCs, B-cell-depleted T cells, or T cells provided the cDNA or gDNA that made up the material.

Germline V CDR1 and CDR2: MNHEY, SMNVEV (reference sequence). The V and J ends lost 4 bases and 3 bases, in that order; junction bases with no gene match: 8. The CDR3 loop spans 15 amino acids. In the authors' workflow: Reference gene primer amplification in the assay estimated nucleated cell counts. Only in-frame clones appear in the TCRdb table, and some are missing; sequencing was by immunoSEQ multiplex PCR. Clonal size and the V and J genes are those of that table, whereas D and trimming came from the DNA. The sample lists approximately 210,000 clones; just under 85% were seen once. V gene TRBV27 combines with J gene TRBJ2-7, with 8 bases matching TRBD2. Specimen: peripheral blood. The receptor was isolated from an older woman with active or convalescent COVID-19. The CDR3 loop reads CASSSPTSGYYEQYF. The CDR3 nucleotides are TGTGCCAGCAGTTCGCCTACTAGCGGCTACTACGAGCAGTACTTC.